These 18 T cell receptor beta chains share one sample of origin, sequenced in a study. Tregs were sorted as CD4+CD25+CD127-/low cells. TCRdb used MiXCR to reprocess the 5' RACE reads, holding one entry per CDR3 protein. Seen here are approximately 60,000 distinct CDR3 sequences, roughly 28% observed once, and the top ten hold around 2.1%. Sequenced input: tumor-infiltrating Tregs sorted from the breast tumor. The receptors were gathered from a female donor with breast cancer.

This clonotype was counted between two and nine times. The J gene is TRBJ2-7, the V gene TRBV7-8, with 9 bases aligning to TRBD2. There are 16 residues in the CDR3. The germline gives CDR1 SGHVS, CDR2 FQNEAQ. V dropped 1 base and J dropped 2; count of bases not matched to a gene: 6. The CDR3 nucleotides are TGTGCCAGCAGCTTAGTGGGCGGGAGGGTCACCTACGAGCAGTACTTC. Protein product: CASSLVGGRVTYEQYF.

In the case of this clonotype: One base away lies a much larger clone, so this may be a sequencing read error. The chain carries TRBV5-1 and TRBJ2-2, with 10 bases that match TRBD1. CDR1 SGHRS and CDR2 YFSETQ come from the germline V gene. V dropped 7 bases and J dropped 6; count of bases not matched to a gene: 12. The CDR3 runs to 16 residues. DNA of the CDR3: TGCGCCAGCGGTCTTCGACAGGGGGCAACCGCCGGGGAGCTGTTTTTT. Translating it yields CASGLRQGATAGELFF.

The chain employs TRBV20-1 and TRBJ1-5; TRBD1 aligns across 10 bases. After removal of 3 bases from V and 5 bases from J, the junction contained 7 bases not matched to a gene. This CDR3 has 15 residues. The V gene's germline CDR1 is DFQATT and CDR2 SNEGSKA (reference sequence). The CDR3 region is CSASDRGRGDQPQHF. The CDR3 bases are TGCAGTGCTAGCGACAGGGGGCGCGGGGATCAGCCCCAGCATTTT.

This clonotype is labeled as medium-sized. J is TRBJ2-1 and V is TRBV9, with unresolved D. Per the germline V gene, CDR1 is SGDLS and CDR2 is YYNGEE. V gave up 3 bases and J gave up 5 bases, with 9 bases separating them. CDR3 length: 13 amino acids. In DNA, the CDR3 is TGTGCCAGCAGCGACGGGCCCGACAATGAGCAGTTCTTC. This codes for CASSDGPDNEQFF.

This clonotype came up a few times. V usage is TRBV4-2 and J usage is TRBJ2-2, with a weak D call TRBD1 (5 bases). The CDR3 loop spans 14 amino acids. V was shortened by 0 bases and J by 5 bases, with 7 bases between the two germline ends. Germline assignment: CDR1 LGHNA and CDR2 YNFKEQ. CDR3 amino acids: CASSQERGTGELFF. CDR3 DNA sequence: TGTGCCAGCAGCCAAGAAAGGGGAACCGGGGAGCTGTTTTTT.

This clonotype occurred many times. The chain employs TRBV6-2 or TRBV6-3 and TRBJ2-5, with D perhaps TRBD1 or TRBD2 (5 bases each). This CDR3 comprises 12 residues. Trimming removed 4 bases at V and 3 bases at J, with 6 bases between. Germline V lookup: CDR1 MNHEY, CDR2 SVGEGT. CDR3 amino acids: CASSWGKETQYF. The CDR3 DNA is TGTGCCAGCAGTTGGGGGAAAGAGACCCAGTACTTC.

This clonotype has only a few counts. The rearrangement links TRBV10-3 to TRBJ2-1, with TRBD2 identical over 12 bases. This CDR3 has 17 residues. Germline CDR1 ENHRY, CDR2 SYGVKD. V was clipped by 3 bases and J by 2 bases; unmatched bases: 5. CDR3 region: CAISEETSGSAYNEQFF. The DNA for the CDR3 is TGTGCCATCAGTGAAGAGACTAGCGGGAGTGCCTACAATGAGCAGTTCTTC.

This clonotype was observed a handful of times. The chain has TRBV6-2 or TRBV6-3 and TRBJ2-1; a possible D gene is TRBD2 (6 bases). This CDR3 is built from 14 residues. V shed 6 bases and J shed 2 bases, with 11 bases lying between them. CDR1 and CDR2 from the germline V gene are MNHEY and SVGEGT. The CDR3 nucleotides read TGTGCCAGCAGCACTAGCTTCCCCTACAATGAGCAGTTCTTC. This translates into CASSTSFPYNEQFF.

This CDR3 reads CSAIQGGGSQETQYF. CDR3 nucleotides: TGCAGTGCTATACAGGGCGGGGGGAGTCAAGAGACCCAGTACTTC. This rearrangement joins TRBV20-1 to TRBJ2-5; 8 bases fit TRBD2. V lost 4 bases, J lost 2 bases, and 9 bases stayed unmatched. Germline V gives CDR1 DFQATT, CDR2 SNEGSKA (reference sequence). The CDR3 has 15 amino acids.

The chain is built from TRBV7-2 and TRBJ2-1, with D possibly called TRBD1 or TRBD2 (5 bases each). The CDR3 spans 15 residues. The V gene lost 5 bases and the J gene lost 8 bases, with 19 bases spanning the gap. CDR1 SGHTA and CDR2 FQGNSA come from the germline V gene. DNA for the CDR3: TGTGCCAGCAGCCCGGGACCAAGTCTTTGGGATGAGCAGTTCTTC. It specifies CASSPGPSLWDEQFF.

Points on this clonotype: The junction and the germline gene differ at one end; a read error may be behind it. The chain uses TRBV9 and TRBJ2-5; TRBD2 matches at 12 bases. Germline assignment: CDR1 SGDLS and CDR2 YYNGEE. CDR3 length: 16 residues. CDR3 sequence (DNA): TGTGTCAGCAGCGCTTCTAGCGGGGGGGCATGGGAGACCCAGTACTTC. This sequence encodes CVSSASSGGAWETQYF.

This clonotype qualifies as medium-sized. The chain combines TRBV20-1 with TRBJ2-1; 10 nucleotides match TRBD2. Trimming cost V 5 bases and J 7 bases; bases outside gene matches: 8. Germline lookup yields CDR1 DFQATT and CDR2 SNEGSKA (reference sequence). The CDR3 has 14 amino acids. The CDR3 loop reads CSAPLAGVMNEQFF. CDR3 nucleotide sequence: TGCAGTGCTCCCCTAGCGGGAGTTATGAATGAGCAGTTCTTC.

This clonotype came up many times. The chain recombines TRBV6-1 with TRBJ2-7, with 9 bases aligning to TRBD2. The germline gives CDR1 MNHNS, CDR2 SASEGT. This CDR3 is built from 14 residues. V was clipped by 5 bases and J by 3 bases; unmatched bases: 5. CDR3 loop: CASSFGTSNYEQYF. The CDR3 nucleotides read TGTGCCAGCAGTTTCGGGACTAGCAACTACGAGCAGTACTTC.

This clonotype occurred many times. This rearrangement joins TRBV2 to TRBJ2-5, with 12 bases matching TRBD1. Germline assignment: CDR1 SNHLY and CDR2 FYNNEI. Trimming took 8 bases from V and 4 from J; bases not matched to a gene: 8. This CDR3 spans 15 amino acids. In nucleotides, the CDR3 is TGTGCCAGCCCCCGGGACAGGGGGCGAAGAGAGACCCAGTACTTC. This encodes CASPRDRGRRETQYF.

The chain combines TRBV20-1 with TRBJ2-4; possible D gene TRBD1, 6 bases. There are 14 residues in the CDR3. The germline V gene has CDR1 DFQATT and CDR2 SNEGSKA (reference sequence). Trimming pared 1 base from V and 7 bases from J, leaving 14 bases between. The CDR3 coding sequence is TGCAGTGCTAGAGTCGGCAGGACAGTCAACATTCAGTACTTC. It encodes CSARVGRTVNIQYF.

As for this clonotype: Germline is not matched at one junction end, which may reflect a read error. The J gene is TRBJ1-2, the V gene TRBV6-5, with a possible D match to TRBD1 (6 bases). In germline, CDR1 is MNHEY, CDR2 SVGAGI. The CDR3 runs 14 residues. The CDR3 nucleotides are TGTGCCAGCAGATCAACAGGGATAGGTAGTGGCTACGCCTTC. It yields the protein CASRSTGIGSGYAF.

This clonotype was picked up many times. The chain carries TRBV5-1 and TRBJ2-3, with 9 positions matching TRBD2. The CDR3 is 12 residues long. The germline V gene encodes CDR1 SGHRS and CDR2 YFSETQ. V lost 5 bases to trimming and J lost 5 bases; unmatched junction nucleotides: 0. In DNA form, the CDR3 reads TGCGCCAGCAGGCGGGAGGGAGATACGCAGTATTTT. Translating it yields CASRREGDTQYF.

This clonotype appeared many times. This rearrangement joins TRBV20-1 to TRBJ2-7; weak D call: TRBD1 (6 bases). CDR1 and CDR2 (germline): DFQATT, SNEGSKA (reference sequence). The CDR3 is 13 amino acids. Trimming pared 4 bases from V and 3 bases from J, leaving 13 bases between. The CDR3 coding sequence is TGCAGTGCTATCTACAGGGCGAACTACGAGCAGTACTTC. Amino acid sequence: CSAIYRANYEQYF.